This passage covers 26 T cell receptor beta chains from one sample sequenced in a study of T cell responses to AZD1222 COVID-19 vaccine. TCRdb's table, derived via immunoSEQ multiplex PCR, lists solely in-frame clones and lacks some. The sample contains around 150,000 clones, approximately 90% of which appear only once. Sequenced material: peripheral blood, taken 28 days after the second AZD1222 dose. Receptor source: an adult who received the AZD1222 COVID-19 vaccine.

This chain joins TRBV6-5 and TRBJ1-1, with no clear D. The CDR3 runs to 15 residues. The V end was cut by 5 bases, the J end by 4 bases, with 17 bases between. Germline assignment: CDR1 MNHEY and CDR2 SVGAGI. The CDR3, as DNA: TGTGCCAGCAGTACGTCATTTGGAGCGATCACTGAAGCTTTCTTT. Protein sequence: CASSTSFGAITEAFF.

The J gene is TRBJ1-1, the V gene TRBV29-1; D call uncertain. V was clipped by 7 bases and J by 0 bases, with 12 bases between them. The CDR3 consists of 13 residues. Germline lookup yields CDR1 SQVTM and CDR2 ANQGSEA. CDR3 residues: CSAHLTVNTEAFF. The CDR3 DNA is TGCAGCGCCCACCTTACAGTGAACACTGAAGCTTTCTTT.

The V call is TRBV6-5, the J call TRBJ2-1; tentative D call: TRBD1 (5 bases). This CDR3 is built from 13 residues. V shed 0 bases and J shed 13 bases, with 13 bases lying between them. Germline CDR1 MNHEY, CDR2 SVGAGI. CDR3 DNA: TGTGCCAGCAGTTACTCTTCTCTCCAGGGACAGTTCTTC. It codes for CASSYSSLQGQFF.

The chain links TRBV7-2 to TRBJ1-2; TRBD1 matches at 9 bases. The CDR3 has 13 residues. With V trimmed by 3 bases and J by 8 bases, 4 bases remained unmatched. CDR1 is SGHTA, CDR2 FQGNSA, per germline. CDR3 nucleotide sequence: TGTGCCAGCAGCTTCAGGACAGGGGTCGGCTACACCTTC. It specifies CASSFRTGVGYTF.

This chain links TRBV27 with TRBJ1-2; 12 bases line up with TRBD1. This CDR3 has 15 amino acids. V dropped 8 bases and J dropped 8; count of bases not matched to a gene: 12. Germline V gives CDR1 MNHEY, CDR2 SMNVEV (reference sequence). The CDR3 DNA sequence: TGTGCCAGCGCCGATCCGGGACAGGGGGCCGGAGGCTACACCTTC. This sequence encodes CASADPGQGAGGYTF.

The rearrangement uses TRBV7-6 and TRBJ2-2, with D hard to call. The CDR3 has 15 amino acids. Germline V gives CDR1 SGHVS, CDR2 FNYEAQ. V was cut by 0 bases and J by 4 bases, with 9 bases left in between. CDR3 region: CASSLALWGTGELFF. The CDR3 DNA sequence: TGTGCCAGCAGCTTAGCTTTATGGGGCACCGGGGAGCTGTTTTTT.

The V call is TRBV5-1, the J call TRBJ2-3; D gene unclear. Germline CDR1 and CDR2: SGHRS and YFSETQ. The CDR3 has 11 residues. Trimming removed 4 bases from V and 9 bases from J, with 9 bases in between. Here the CDR3 DNA reads TGCGCCAGCAGCCCATCGGTCACGCAGTATTTT. Amino acid sequence: CASSPSVTQYF.

The chain uses TRBV19 and TRBJ1-2, with a weak D call TRBD1 (5 bases). The CDR3 consists of 18 residues. Trimming left V 5 bases short and J 2 bases short, with 24 bases between. From germline, CDR1 is LNHDA and CDR2 SQIVND (reference sequence). The CDR3 region has the DNA TGTGCCAGTAGTTCGCCTGTGGGGCGCAGGTCCTCCAACTATGGCTACACCTTC. This translates into CASSSPVGRRSSNYGYTF.

This clone appeared a single time. The chain joins TRBV19 to TRBJ2-7; no firm D call. Trimming shortened V by 3 bases and J by 0 bases, and 12 bases separated the two germline ends. CDR3 length: 15 residues. Germline assignment: CDR1 LNHDA and CDR2 SQIVND (reference sequence). DNA for the CDR3: TGTGCCAGTAGTATTGACGGGTCCGACTCCTACGAGCAGTACTTC. It codes for CASSIDGSDSYEQYF.

The chain employs TRBV10-3 and TRBJ1-4, with unresolved D. This CDR3 contains 14 residues. Germline V gene sequence: CDR1 ENHRY, CDR2 SYGVKD. Trimming left V 6 bases short and J 8 bases short, with 16 bases between. In DNA form, the CDR3 reads TGTGCCATCAGCCCCGTGGGAGAGGTGGAAAAACTGTTTTTT. The encoded protein is CAISPVGEVEKLFF.

The gene calls are TRBV3-1 (or the pseudogene TRBV3-2) and TRBJ2-1; 9 bases are shared with TRBD2. The V gene end was trimmed by 3 bases and the J gene end by 0 bases; junction bases not matched to a gene: 12. Looked up from germline, CDR1 is LGHDT and CDR2 is YNNKEL (reference sequence). The CDR3 is 19 residues long. Here the CDR3 DNA reads TGTGCCAGCAGCCACCTGGGTCGGGGTAGCGGGGGCTCCTACAATGAGCAGTTCTTC. Its protein is CASSHLGRGSGGSYNEQFF.

This clone was recorded only once. The chain links TRBV5-5 to TRBJ1-3; D gene ambiguous. The CDR3 runs to 15 residues. Trimming shortened V by 5 bases and J by 0 bases, and 12 bases separated the two germline ends. Germline CDR1 SGHKS, CDR2 YYEKEE (reference sequence). As DNA, the CDR3 is TGTGCCAGCAGTATATCCCCGAGCTCTGGAAACACCATATATTTT. Translation: CASSISPSSGNTIYF.

The chain employs TRBV13 and TRBJ1-2; 9 nucleotides align to TRBD1. This CDR3 region has 16 residues. Germline CDR1 PRHDT, CDR2 FYEKMQ (reference sequence). V lost 4 bases to trimming and J lost 6 bases; unmatched junction nucleotides: 12. CDR3 coding DNA: TGTGCCAGCAGCTCCCCTGACAGGGGGAAGAGCCATGGCTACACCTTC. Protein sequence: CASSSPDRGKSHGYTF.

The chain recombines TRBV29-1 with TRBJ1-1; D is undetermined. Between the trimmed V and J ends, which lost 5 bases and 7 bases, there was a span of 11 bases. This CDR3 contains 11 residues. The germline V gene encodes CDR1 SQVTM and CDR2 ANQGSEA. The CDR3 is CSVLDRGEAFF. The CDR3 coding sequence is TGCAGCGTTCTAGACCGGGGTGAAGCTTTCTTT.

This chain connects TRBV3-1 (or the pseudogene TRBV3-2) to TRBJ1-4; D is ambiguous. The CDR3 length is 16 residues. The V gene lost 4 bases and the J gene lost 2 bases, with 14 bases spanning the gap. Germline CDR1 reads LGHDT; CDR2 reads YNNKEL (reference sequence). CDR3 bases: TGTGCCAGCAGCCCGTCTAGGACCGCTACTAATGAAAAACTGTTTTTT. Translated, it gives CASSPSRTATNEKLFF.

The V gene is TRBV12-3 or TRBV12-4, the J gene TRBJ1-2; 8 bases fit TRBD1. Trimming cost V 8 bases and J 4 bases; bases outside gene matches: 3. This CDR3 is built from 12 residues. CDR3 nucleotide sequence: TGTGCCAGCTCCGGGACAGGCTATGGCTACACCTTC. Amino acids: CASSGTGYGYTF.

The chain employs TRBV6-5 and TRBJ1-4; 7 bases agree with TRBD1. This CDR3 contains 13 residues. Germline CDR1 is MNHEY and CDR2 is SVGAGI. The V and J ends lost 8 bases and 8 bases, in that order; junction bases with no gene match: 8. In nucleotides, the CDR3 is TGTGCCAGCTCCCCAGGGGGACTCGAAAAACTGTTTTTT. Its translation: CASSPGGLEKLFF.

The rearrangement joins TRBV5-5 to TRBJ1-5; weak D call: TRBD1 (5 bases). The CDR3 runs 14 residues. Trimming stripped 4 bases from V and 4 bases from J, with 12 bases between. The V gene's germline CDR1 is SGHKS and CDR2 YYEKEE (reference sequence). This CDR3 is CASSPRGFNQPQHF. CDR3 bases: TGTGCCAGCAGCCCCCGGGGGTTTAATCAGCCCCAGCATTTT.

The rearrangement uses TRBV5-1 and TRBJ2-3, with TRBD2 matching 12 bases. V shed 4 bases and J 6 bases; nucleotides not matched to a gene: 6. CDR1 and CDR2 (germline): SGHRS, YFSETQ. The length of the CDR3 is 15 residues. CDR3 sequence: CASSAGLAGLDTQYF. The CDR3 DNA sequence: TGCGCCAGCAGCGCCGGACTAGCGGGGTTGGATACGCAGTATTTT.

This clone was seen only once. The rearrangement joins TRBV9 to TRBJ1-3, with D perhaps TRBD1 (5 bases). The CDR3 is made up of 15 amino acids. Germline V gene lookup returns CDR1 SGDLS and CDR2 YYNGEE. V was cut by 3 bases and J by 0 bases, with 10 bases left in between. The CDR3 bases are TGTGCCAGCAGCGGTGACAGTTACTCTGGAAACACCATATATTTT. Encoded protein: CASSGDSYSGNTIYF. The full variable domain, with the rest looked up from reference TRBV9 and TRBJ1-3, is DSGVTQTPKHLITATGQRVTLRCSPRSGDLSVYWYQQSLDQGLQFLIQYYNGEERAKGNILERFSAQQFPDLHSELNLSSLELGDSALYFCASSGDSYSGNTIYFGEGSWLTVV.

V and J are TRBV6-5 and TRBJ1-1; no firm D call. Trimming pared 0 bases from V and 0 bases from J, leaving 11 bases between. The CDR3 is made up of 16 amino acids. Germline V CDR1 and CDR2: MNHEY, SVGAGI. For the CDR3, the DNA is TGTGCCAGCAGTTACTCGATCATACACATGAACACTGAAGCTTTCTTT. Protein: CASSYSIIHMNTEAFF.

This clone occurred once. The chain couples TRBV10-3 to TRBJ1-1; 11 nucleotides match TRBD1. V lost 8 bases, J lost 3 bases, and 2 bases stayed unmatched. The CDR3 runs 13 residues. CDR1 is ENHRY, CDR2 SYGVKD, per germline. CDR3 amino acids: CAIAGQGDTEAFF. In DNA, the CDR3 is TGTGCCATCGCGGGACAGGGGGACACTGAAGCTTTCTTT.

The V and J genes are TRBV5-4 and TRBJ1-2; 7 bases fit TRBD1. Germline values: CDR1 SGHNT, CDR2 YYREEE (reference sequence). V shed 4 bases and J 2 bases; nucleotides not matched to a gene: 8. The CDR3 covers 15 residues. This CDR3 is CASSPWTGLNYGYTF. The CDR3 bases are TGTGCCAGCAGCCCTTGGACAGGACTAAACTATGGCTACACCTTC.

The rearrangement joins TRBV7-9 to TRBJ1-1; 8 bases map to TRBD1. Looked up from germline, CDR1 is SEHNR and CDR2 is FQNEAQ (reference sequence). Germline trimming cut 4 bases from V and 4 bases from J; bases unmatched to any gene: 8. This CDR3 is 15 amino acids long. The CDR3 DNA reads as TGTGCCAGCAGCTCCACAGGGGGAATAAGCACTGAAGCTTTCTTT. Protein sequence: CASSSTGGISTEAFF.

The chain carries TRBV2 and TRBJ2-7; possibly TRBD1 or TRBD2 for D (5 bases each). V lost 3 bases to trimming and J lost 5 bases, with 17 bases between them. Germline V gene lookup returns CDR1 SNHLY and CDR2 FYNNEI. This CDR3 has 15 residues. The chain's CDR3 is CASSDIRDGYHEQYF. The CDR3 DNA sequence: TGTGCCAGCAGTGATATCCGGGACGGCTACCACGAGCAGTACTTC. Based on the CDR3 plus reference TRBV2 and TRBJ2-7, the full variable domain is EPEVTQTPSHQVTQMGQEVILRCVPISNHLYFYWYRQILGQKVEFLVSFYNNEISEKSEIFDDQFSVERPDGSNFTLKIRSTKLEDSAMYFCASSDIRDGYHEQYFGPGTRLTVT.

The table lists this clone with a count of one. V is TRBV30 and J is TRBJ1-2, with 7 positions matching TRBD1. Germline CDR1 GTSNPN, CDR2 SVGIG (reference sequence). V lost 0 bases, J lost 4 bases, and 5 bases stayed unmatched. The CDR3 spans 14 residues. The CDR3 nucleotides read TGTGCCTGGAGTGTAACCGGGACAGCCTATGGCTACACCTTC. It yields the protein CAWSVTGTAYGYTF.